Below are 23 T cell receptor beta chains sequenced from a single sample in a study of glioma-infiltrating T cells after dendritic cell vaccination. This table comes from immunoSEQ multiplex PCR, and its TCRdb copy is limited to in-frame clones, with some not included. This table holds around 60,000 clones, around 85% found once. Time point reported: after dendritic cell vaccination, including at tumor progression/relapse. The specimen was blood, collected after dendritic cell vaccination. Source of these receptors: a human donor with glioblastoma.

This chain joins TRBV4-1 and TRBJ2-5; TRBD2 agrees at 7 bases. The CDR3 spans 15 residues. Trimming at V came to 2 bases and at J to 2 bases, leaving 5 bases not matched to a gene. In germline, CDR1 is MGHRA, CDR2 YSYEKL. The CDR3 DNA sequence: TGCGCCAGCAGCCAAAAGCTAGCGGTACAAGAGACCCAGTACTTC. It is translated as CASSQKLAVQETQYF.

The chain has TRBV7-8 and TRBJ2-7, with 9 bases aligning to TRBD1. Trimming cost V 5 bases and J 4 bases; bases outside gene matches: 9. The CDR3 runs to 15 residues. The germline V gene encodes CDR1 SGHVS and CDR2 FQNEAQ. Written as DNA, the CDR3 is TGTGCCAGCAGCCCTACAGGGGGCTCGATGTACGAGCAGTACTTC. This encodes CASSPTGGSMYEQYF.

The chain couples TRBV9 to TRBJ2-7; 7 nucleotides agree with TRBD2. The germline CDR1 and CDR2 sequences are SGDLS and YYNGEE. The ends lost 2 bases at V and 2 bases at J; junction bases unmatched: 7. This CDR3 contains 15 residues. The CDR3 nucleotides are TGTGCCAGCAGCGTGGACCCGGGACTAACCTACGAGCAGTACTTC. This codes for CASSVDPGLTYEQYF.

The chain recombines TRBV25-1 with TRBJ2-5; TRBD2 aligns across 13 bases. From germline, CDR1 is MGHDK and CDR2 SYGVNS. J gave up 5 bases and V 3 bases, and 6 bases lay outside the gene matches. The length of the CDR3 is 16 residues. The CDR3 bases are TGTGCCAGCAGTGAGCTGACTAGCGGGGGGTCCGAGACCCAGTACTTC. Encoded protein: CASSELTSGGSETQYF.

The rearrangement uses TRBV9 and TRBJ1-4, with 10 bases fitting TRBD1. CDR1 SGDLS and CDR2 YYNGEE come from the germline V gene. The ends lost 4 bases at V and 2 bases at J; junction bases unmatched: 5. CDR3 length equals 16 residues. For the CDR3, the DNA is TGTGCCAGCAGCCCGGGGACAGGGGCCACTAATGAAAAACTGTTTTTT. Translated, it gives CASSPGTGATNEKLFF.

J is TRBJ1-2 and V is TRBV9; 10 bases are shared with TRBD1. The ends lost 4 bases at V and 4 bases at J; junction bases unmatched: 13. CDR1 is SGDLS, CDR2 YYNGEE, per germline. The CDR3 consists of 17 residues. CDR3 sequence: CASSSRAGTGDSYGYTF. In DNA, the CDR3 is TGTGCCAGCAGCTCGAGGGCCGGGACAGGGGACAGCTATGGCTACACCTTC.

This clone was seen only a few times. The chain is built from TRBV30 and TRBJ1-2; TRBD1 aligns across 7 bases. Germline-derived CDR1 and CDR2 are GTSNPN and SVGIG (reference sequence). The CDR3 consists of 13 residues. The V and J ends lost 5 bases and 3 bases, in that order; junction bases with no gene match: 6. CDR3 sequence: CAWRDSGYYGYTF. Written as DNA, the CDR3 is TGTGCCTGGCGGGACAGCGGGTACTATGGCTACACCTTC.

The CDR3 reads CASSQDMNTGELFF. The CDR3 DNA is TGTGCCAGCAGCCAAGACATGAACACCGGGGAGCTGTTTTTT. The genes are TRBV14 and TRBJ2-2; D call uncertain. The CDR3 spans 14 residues. Trimming removed 0 bases from V and 1 base from J, with 3 bases in between. Germline V gene data show CDR1 as SGHDN and CDR2 as FVKESK.

The rearrangement uses TRBV18 and TRBJ2-5; D gene unclear. The V and J ends lost 3 bases and 0 bases respectively, with 2 bases between them. The CDR3 has 12 residues. Germline values: CDR1 KGHSH, CDR2 LQKENI. CDR3 sequence reads: CASSPNQETQYF. CDR3 sequence (DNA): TGTGCCAGCTCACCCAACCAAGAGACCCAGTACTTC. Based on the CDR3 plus reference TRBV18 and TRBJ2-5, the full variable domain is NAGVMQNPRHLVRRRGQEARLRCSPMKGHSHVYWYRQLPEEGLKFMVYLQKENIIDESGMPKERFSAEFPKEGPSILRIQQVVRGDSAAYFCASSPNQETQYFGPGTRLLVL.

The gene calls are TRBV5-1 and TRBJ2-1; TRBD2 agrees at 8 bases. Germline values: CDR1 SGHRS, CDR2 YFSETQ. This CDR3 is 16 amino acids long. With V trimmed by 0 bases and J by 4 bases, 6 bases remained unmatched. CDR3 protein: CASSLAGGGTYNEQFF. DNA for the CDR3: TGCGCCAGCAGCTTGGCTGGCGGGGGGACTTACAATGAGCAGTTCTTC.

The chain has TRBV19 and TRBJ1-5, with D unresolved. Germline V lookup: CDR1 LNHDA, CDR2 SQIVND (reference sequence). The CDR3 extends over 13 amino acids. Trimming took off 5 bases at V and 5 bases at J, with 10 bases between the two ends. This chain's CDR3 is CASSRWGDQPQHF. As DNA, the CDR3 is TGTGCCAGTAGTCGATGGGGAGATCAGCCCCAGCATTTT.

This chain connects TRBV6-5 to TRBJ2-7; 7 positions agree with TRBD1. Germline V gives CDR1 MNHEY, CDR2 SVGAGI. This CDR3 is built from 15 residues. V lost 6 bases and J lost 0; bases outside the gene matches: 8. The DNA for the CDR3 is TGTGCCAGCAGCCGACTCTGGGACAGCTCCTACGAGCAGTACTTC. Its translation: CASSRLWDSSYEQYF.

The rearrangement links TRBV6-1 to TRBJ2-7; D remains unclear. The germline gives CDR1 MNHNS, CDR2 SASEGT. V lost 5 bases to trimming and J lost 2 bases, with 10 bases between them. The CDR3 is made up of 13 amino acids. CDR3 DNA sequence: TGTGCCAGCAGTCGTGAGGTTACCTACGAGCAGTACTTC. Protein: CASSREVTYEQYF.

J is TRBJ2-7 and V is TRBV6-6; TRBD1 agrees at 9 bases. This CDR3 comprises 12 residues. J lost 4 bases, V lost 6 bases, and 1 base had no gene match. Germline lookup yields CDR1 MNHNY and CDR2 SVGAGI (reference sequence). CDR3 loop: CASRDRGYEQYF. The CDR3 bases are TGTGCCAGCAGAGACAGGGGGTACGAGCAGTACTTC.

This chain connects TRBV27 to TRBJ1-1, with D uncertain. The CDR3 spans 16 residues. Per the germline V gene, CDR1 is MNHEY and CDR2 is SMNVEV (reference sequence). Trimming took off 3 bases at V and 1 base at J, with 15 bases between the two ends. The CDR3 region is CASSFFYSGWNTEAFF. The CDR3 DNA sequence: TGTGCCAGCAGTTTCTTTTACAGTGGGTGGAACACTGAAGCTTTCTTT.

The J gene is TRBJ1-2, the V gene TRBV4-3; 9 bases agree with TRBD1. The CDR3 runs to 14 residues. Germline CDR1 is LGHNA and CDR2 is YSLEER. After removal of 5 bases from V and 4 bases from J, the junction contained 5 bases not matched to a gene. CDR3 coding DNA: TGCGCCAGCAGCGCACAGGGGGCCGGCTATGGCTACACCTTC. Encoded protein: CASSAQGAGYGYTF.

CDR3 nucleotides: TGTGCCAGCAGCTTAACTGGGACAGGGTACTCCGAGCAGTACTTC. This gives the protein CASSLTGTGYSEQYF. The chain has TRBV7-3 and TRBJ2-7, with TRBD1 identical over 9 bases. The V gene end was trimmed by 0 bases and the J gene end by 6 bases; junction bases not matched to a gene: 6. The CDR3 consists of 15 residues. Germline V gene data show CDR1 as SGHTA and CDR2 as FQGTGA. The full variable domain, its missing parts supplied by reference TRBV7-3 and TRBJ2-7, is GAGVSQTPSNKVTEKGKYVELRCDPISGHTALYWYRQSLGQGPEFLIYFQGTGAADDSGLPNDRFFAVRPEGSVSTLKIQRTERGDSAVYLCASSLTGTGYSEQYFGPGTRLTVT.

The V and J genes are TRBV5-1 and TRBJ2-3; a possible D gene is TRBD1 (5 bases). Trimming shortened V by 2 bases and J by 3 bases, and 13 bases separated the two germline ends. Germline-derived CDR1 and CDR2 are SGHRS and YFSETQ. This CDR3 is 15 amino acids long. The CDR3, as DNA: TGCGCCAGCAGCTTCGCGACAGCCACGACAGATACGCAGTATTTT. It yields the protein CASSFATATTDTQYF.

This clone came up once. The chain employs TRBV2 and TRBJ1-2, with 10 nucleotides matching TRBD1. J lost 4 bases, V lost 4 bases, and 3 bases had no gene match. The CDR3 is 14 amino acids. Germline V gene sequence: CDR1 SNHLY, CDR2 FYNNEI. The CDR3, as DNA: TGTGCCAGCAGTGCAAGACAGGGGGCCTATGGCTACACCTTC. Protein product: CASSARQGAYGYTF.

The chain links TRBV2 to TRBJ1-1; D is undetermined. V lost 4 bases to trimming and J lost 1 base, with 7 bases between them. The CDR3 is 13 amino acids. The germline V gene encodes CDR1 SNHLY and CDR2 FYNNEI. CDR3 in amino acids: CASSALPNTEAFF. Here the CDR3 DNA reads TGTGCCAGCAGTGCCCTACCGAACACTGAAGCTTTCTTT.

Points on this clone: The junction differs from germline at one of its ends, possibly a read error. V gene TRBV7-7 combines with J gene TRBJ2-5; TRBD1 is a possible D gene (6 bases). The CDR3 consists of 16 residues. Germline CDR1 and CDR2: SSHAT and FNYEAQ (reference sequence). CDR3 coding DNA: TGTGCTAGCAGCTTAGTTTCCGGGACATCACAAGAGACCCAGTACTTC. It specifies CASSLVSGTSQETQYF.

The gene calls are TRBV11-2 and TRBJ2-7; perhaps TRBD1 as D (6 bases). V was trimmed by 5 bases and J by 3 bases, leaving 14 bases between them. The CDR3 contains 14 residues. The germline gives CDR1 SGHAT, CDR2 FQNNGV. The CDR3 region is CASSAGQGLYEQYF. CDR3 nucleotides: TGTGCCAGCAGCGCAGGCCAGGGGCTCTACGAGCAGTACTTC.

This chain connects TRBV10-1 to TRBJ2-3; the match to TRBD2 covers 7 bases. Per the germline V gene, CDR1 is WNHNN and CDR2 is SYGVQD (reference sequence). The CDR3 contains 15 residues. After removal of 6 bases from V and 3 bases from J, the junction contained 9 bases not matched to a gene. The CDR3 bases are TGCGCCAGCAGAATCCTAGCGGACGGGACAGATACGCAGTATTTT. Translating gives CASRILADGTDTQYF.